This T cell receptor beta chain was captured by sequencing in a study of cytomegalovirus exposure and HLA in healthy donors. The CDR3 covers 16 residues. The germline CDR1 and CDR2 sequences are LNHNV and YYDKDF (reference sequence). The primer mix had 60 Vbeta and 13 Jbeta primers. Assay used: immunoSEQ multiplex PCR; TCRdb lists only in-frame clones, some missing. The sample records some 200,000 clones, 55% to 75% being singletons. The chain employs TRBV15 and TRBJ2-5; D possibly corresponds to TRBD1 (6 bases). Judging by the DNA end, TRBJ2-7 fits better; the J call may be wrong. Sequencing input: PBMCs. The sequence was collected from a man aged 35 to 55 in good health and CMV-seropositive. CDR3 coding DNA: TGTGCCACCAGCACATACCTAGTCTTACAGGGCCACGAGCAGTACTTC. It is translated as CATSTYLVLQGHEQYF.